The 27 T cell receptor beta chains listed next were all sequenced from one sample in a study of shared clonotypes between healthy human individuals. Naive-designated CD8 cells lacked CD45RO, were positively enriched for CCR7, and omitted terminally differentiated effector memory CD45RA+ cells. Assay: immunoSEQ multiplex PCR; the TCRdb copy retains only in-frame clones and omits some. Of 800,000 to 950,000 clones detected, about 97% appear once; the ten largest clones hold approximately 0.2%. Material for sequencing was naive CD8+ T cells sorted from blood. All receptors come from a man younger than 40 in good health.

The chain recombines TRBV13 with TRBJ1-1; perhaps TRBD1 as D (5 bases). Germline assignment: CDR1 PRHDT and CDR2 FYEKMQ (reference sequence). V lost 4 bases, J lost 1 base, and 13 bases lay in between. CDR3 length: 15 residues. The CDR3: CASSSVLRGNTEAFF. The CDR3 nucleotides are TGTGCCAGCAGCTCAGTCTTGAGGGGGAACACTGAAGCTTTCTTT.

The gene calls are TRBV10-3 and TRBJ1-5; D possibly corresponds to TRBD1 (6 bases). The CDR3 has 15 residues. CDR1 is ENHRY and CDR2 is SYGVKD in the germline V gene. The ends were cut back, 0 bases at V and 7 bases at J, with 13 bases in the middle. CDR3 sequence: CAISESGGGVQPQHF. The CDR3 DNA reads TGTGCCATCAGTGAGTCAGGAGGGGGTGTGCAGCCCCAGCATTTT.

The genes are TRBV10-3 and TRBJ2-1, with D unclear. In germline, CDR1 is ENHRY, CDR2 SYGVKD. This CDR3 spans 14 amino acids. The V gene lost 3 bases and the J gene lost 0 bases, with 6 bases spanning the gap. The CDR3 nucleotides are TGTGCCATCAGTGACAGGAGCTCCTACAATGAGCAGTTCTTC. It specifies CAISDRSSYNEQFF.

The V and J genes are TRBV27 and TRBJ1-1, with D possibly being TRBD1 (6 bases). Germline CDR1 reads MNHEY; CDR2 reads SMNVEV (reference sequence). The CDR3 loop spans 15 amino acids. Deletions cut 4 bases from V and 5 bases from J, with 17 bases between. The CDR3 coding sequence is TGTGCCAGCAGTTACCCCCGGCAGGGGAGAACTGAAGCTTTCTTT. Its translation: CASSYPRQGRTEAFF.

Written as DNA, the CDR3 is TGTGCCAGCAGCCCTCGATACAATGAGCAGTTCTTC. Residues: CASSPRYNEQFF. The chain has TRBV7-8 and TRBJ2-1; D is ambiguous. CDR3 length: 12 residues. Germline loops: CDR1 SGHVS, CDR2 FQNEAQ. Trimming cost V 5 bases and J 4 bases, with 6 bases left between them.

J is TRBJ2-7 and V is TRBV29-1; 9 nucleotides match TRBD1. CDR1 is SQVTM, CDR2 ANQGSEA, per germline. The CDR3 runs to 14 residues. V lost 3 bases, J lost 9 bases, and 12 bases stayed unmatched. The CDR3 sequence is CSVDLSGTGFGQYF. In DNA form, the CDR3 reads TGCAGCGTTGATTTATCCGGGACAGGGTTCGGGCAGTACTTC.

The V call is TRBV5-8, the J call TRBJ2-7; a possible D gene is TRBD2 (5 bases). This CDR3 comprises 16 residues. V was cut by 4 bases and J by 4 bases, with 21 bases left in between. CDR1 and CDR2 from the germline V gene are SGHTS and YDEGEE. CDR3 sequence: CASSPGLLGPEYEQYF. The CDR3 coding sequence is TGTGCCAGCAGCCCAGGACTCCTAGGACCCGAGTACGAGCAGTACTTC. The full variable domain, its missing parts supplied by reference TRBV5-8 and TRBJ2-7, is EAGVTQSPTHLIKTRGQQATLRCSPISGHTSVYWYQQALGLGLQFLLWYDEGEERNRGNFPPRFSGRQFPNYSSELNVNALELEDSALYLCASSPGLLGPEYEQYFGPGTRLTVT.

CDR3 in DNA: TGTGCCAGCAGTAGGAACAATGAGCAGTTCTTC. Protein sequence: CASSRNNEQFF. The genes are TRBV25-1 and TRBJ2-1; D gene uncertain. The CDR3 is 11 residues long. Between the trimmed V and J ends, which lost 5 bases and 5 bases, there was a span of 4 bases. Germline CDR1 and CDR2: MGHDK and SYGVNS.

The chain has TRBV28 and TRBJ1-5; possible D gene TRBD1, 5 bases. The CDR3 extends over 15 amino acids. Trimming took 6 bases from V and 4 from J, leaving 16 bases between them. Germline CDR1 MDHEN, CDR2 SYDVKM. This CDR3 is CASSPEGEGNQPQHF. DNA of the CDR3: TGTGCCAGCAGCCCCGAAGGGGAGGGAAATCAGCCCCAGCATTTT.

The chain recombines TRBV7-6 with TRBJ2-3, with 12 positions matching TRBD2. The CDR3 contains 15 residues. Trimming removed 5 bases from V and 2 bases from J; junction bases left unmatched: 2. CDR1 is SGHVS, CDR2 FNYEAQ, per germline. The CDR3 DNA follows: TGTGCCAGCAGCAGGACTAGCGGGAACACAGATACGCAGTATTTT. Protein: CASSRTSGNTDTQYF. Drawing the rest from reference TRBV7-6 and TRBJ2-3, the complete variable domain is GAGVSQSPRYKVTKRGQDVALRCDPISGHVSLYWYRQALGQGPEFLTYFNYEAQQDKSGLPNDRFSAERPEGSISTLTIQRTEQRDSAMYRCASSRTSGNTDTQYFGPGTRLTVL.

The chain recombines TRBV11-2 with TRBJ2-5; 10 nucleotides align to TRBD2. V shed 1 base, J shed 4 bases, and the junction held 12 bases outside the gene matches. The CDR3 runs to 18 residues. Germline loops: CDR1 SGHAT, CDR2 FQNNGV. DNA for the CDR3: TGTGCCAGCAGCTTAGGCCCCGCGCTAGCGGGAGTATCAGAGACCCAGTACTTC. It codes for CASSLGPALAGVSETQYF.

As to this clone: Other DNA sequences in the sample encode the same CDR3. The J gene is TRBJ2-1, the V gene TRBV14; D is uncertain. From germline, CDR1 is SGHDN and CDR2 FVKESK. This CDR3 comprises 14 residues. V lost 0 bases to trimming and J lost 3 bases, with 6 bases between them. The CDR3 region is CASSQETVYNEQFF. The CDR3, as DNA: TGTGCCAGCAGCCAAGAGACGGTCTACAATGAGCAGTTCTTC.

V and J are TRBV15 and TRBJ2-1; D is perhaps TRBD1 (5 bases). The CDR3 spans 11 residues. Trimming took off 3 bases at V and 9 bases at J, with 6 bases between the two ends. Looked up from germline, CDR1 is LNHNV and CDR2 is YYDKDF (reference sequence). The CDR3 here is CATSRQGEQFF. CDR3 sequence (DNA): TGTGCCACCAGCAGGCAGGGTGAGCAGTTCTTC.

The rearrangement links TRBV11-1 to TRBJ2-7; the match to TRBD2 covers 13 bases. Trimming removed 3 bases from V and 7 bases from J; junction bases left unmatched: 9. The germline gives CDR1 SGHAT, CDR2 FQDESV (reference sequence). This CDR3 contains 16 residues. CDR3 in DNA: TGTGCCAGCAGCTTTATTGGACTAGCGGGAGAGGGAGAGCAGTACTTC. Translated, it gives CASSFIGLAGEGEQYF. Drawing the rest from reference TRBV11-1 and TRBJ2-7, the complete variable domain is EAEVAQSPRYKITEKSQAVAFWCDPISGHATLYWYRQILGQGPELLVQFQDESVVDDSQLPKDRFSAERLKGVDSTLKIQPAELGDSAMYLCASSFIGLAGEGEQYFGPGTRLTVT.

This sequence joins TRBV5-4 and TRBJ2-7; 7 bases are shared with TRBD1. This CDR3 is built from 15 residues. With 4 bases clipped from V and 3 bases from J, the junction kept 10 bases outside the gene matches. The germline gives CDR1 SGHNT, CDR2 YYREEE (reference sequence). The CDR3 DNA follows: TGTGCCAGCAGCGTACCGGGACAGAACGTCTACGAGCAGTACTTC. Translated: CASSVPGQNVYEQYF.

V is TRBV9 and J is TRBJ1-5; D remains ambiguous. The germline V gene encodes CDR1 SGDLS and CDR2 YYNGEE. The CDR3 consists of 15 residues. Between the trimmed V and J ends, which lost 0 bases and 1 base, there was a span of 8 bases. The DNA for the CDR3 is TGTGCCAGCAGCGTAGGGTTCGGGAGCAATCAGCCCCAGCATTTT. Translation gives CASSVGFGSNQPQHF.

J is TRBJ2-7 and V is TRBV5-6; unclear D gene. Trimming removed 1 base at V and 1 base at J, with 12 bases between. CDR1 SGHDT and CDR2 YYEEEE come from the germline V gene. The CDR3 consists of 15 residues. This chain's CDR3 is CASSLINGLSYEQYF. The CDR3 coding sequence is TGTGCCAGCAGCTTGATTAACGGTCTTTCCTACGAGCAGTACTTC.

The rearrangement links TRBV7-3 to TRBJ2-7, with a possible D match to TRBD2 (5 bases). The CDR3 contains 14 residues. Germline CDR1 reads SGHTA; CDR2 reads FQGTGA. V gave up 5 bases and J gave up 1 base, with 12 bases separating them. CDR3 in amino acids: CASSMEEASYEQYF. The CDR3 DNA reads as TGTGCCAGCAGCATGGAGGAGGCATCCTACGAGCAGTACTTC. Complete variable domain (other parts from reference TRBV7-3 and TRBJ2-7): GAGVSQTPSNKVTEKGKYVELRCDPISGHTALYWYRQSLGQGPEFLIYFQGTGAADDSGLPNDRFFAVRPEGSVSTLKIQRTERGDSAVYLCASSMEEASYEQYFGPGTRLTVT.

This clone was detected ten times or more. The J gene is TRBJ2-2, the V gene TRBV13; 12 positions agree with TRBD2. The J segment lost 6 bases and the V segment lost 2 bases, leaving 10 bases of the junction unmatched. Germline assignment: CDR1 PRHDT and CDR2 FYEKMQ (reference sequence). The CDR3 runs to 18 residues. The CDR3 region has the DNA TGTGCCAGCAGCTTAACGCTGGCCGGGACTAGCGGGCCCGGGGAGCTGTTTTTT. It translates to CASSLTLAGTSGPGELFF.

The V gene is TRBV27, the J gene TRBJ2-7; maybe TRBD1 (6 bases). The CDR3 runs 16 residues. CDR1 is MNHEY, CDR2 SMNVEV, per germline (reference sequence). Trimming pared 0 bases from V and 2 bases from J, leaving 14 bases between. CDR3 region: CASSLSQGHNTYEQYF. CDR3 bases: TGTGCCAGCAGTTTATCTCAGGGACACAATACCTACGAGCAGTACTTC.

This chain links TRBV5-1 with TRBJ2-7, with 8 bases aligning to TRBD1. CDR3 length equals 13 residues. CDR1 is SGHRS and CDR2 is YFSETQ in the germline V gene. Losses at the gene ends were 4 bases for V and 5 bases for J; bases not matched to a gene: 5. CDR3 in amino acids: CASSAGQGNEQYF. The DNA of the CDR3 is TGCGCCAGCAGCGCCGGACAGGGAAACGAGCAGTACTTC.

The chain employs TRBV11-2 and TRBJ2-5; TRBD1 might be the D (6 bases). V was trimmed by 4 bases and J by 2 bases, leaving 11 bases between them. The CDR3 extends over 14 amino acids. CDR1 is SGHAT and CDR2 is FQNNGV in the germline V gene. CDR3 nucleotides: TGTGCCAGCAGCTCAGAGGACAGTCAAGAGACCCAGTACTTC. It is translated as CASSSEDSQETQYF.

The CDR3: CSVGADEKLFF. DNA for the CDR3: TGCAGCGTTGGGGCAGATGAAAAACTGTTTTTT. The chain is built from TRBV29-1 and TRBJ1-4; no clear D. The CDR3 is 11 amino acids. Trimming took off 4 bases at V and 6 bases at J, with 6 bases between the two ends. CDR1 and CDR2 (germline): SQVTM, ANQGSEA.

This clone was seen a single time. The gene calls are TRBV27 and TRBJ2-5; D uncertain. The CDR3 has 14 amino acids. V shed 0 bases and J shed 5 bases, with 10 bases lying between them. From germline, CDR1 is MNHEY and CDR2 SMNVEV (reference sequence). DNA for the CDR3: TGTGCCAGCAGTTTATCCCAGGTACCGGAGACCCAGTACTTC. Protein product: CASSLSQVPETQYF.

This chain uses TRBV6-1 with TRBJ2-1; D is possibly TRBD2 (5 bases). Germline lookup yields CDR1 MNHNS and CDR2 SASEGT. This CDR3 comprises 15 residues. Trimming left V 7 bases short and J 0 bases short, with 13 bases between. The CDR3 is CASTSKAVSYNEQFF. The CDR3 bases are TGTGCCAGCACAAGTAAAGCGGTCTCCTACAATGAGCAGTTCTTC.

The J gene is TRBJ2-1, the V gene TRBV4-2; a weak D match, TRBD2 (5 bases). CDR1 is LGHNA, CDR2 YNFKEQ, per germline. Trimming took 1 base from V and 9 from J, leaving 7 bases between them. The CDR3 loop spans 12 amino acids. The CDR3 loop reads CASSQGGREQFF. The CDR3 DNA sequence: TGTGCCAGCAGCCAAGGAGGGCGTGAGCAGTTCTTC.

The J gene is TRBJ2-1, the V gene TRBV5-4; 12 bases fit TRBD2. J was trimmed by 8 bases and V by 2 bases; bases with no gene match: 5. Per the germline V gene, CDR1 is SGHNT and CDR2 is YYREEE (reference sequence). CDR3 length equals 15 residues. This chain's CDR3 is CASSFETSGSYEQFF. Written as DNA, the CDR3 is TGTGCCAGCAGCTTTGAGACTAGCGGGAGTTATGAGCAGTTCTTC.